Listed below are T cell receptor beta chains from one sample, sequenced in a study of shared clonotypes between healthy human individuals. The method was immunoSEQ multiplex PCR; TCRdb's version includes in-frame clones alone and lacks a portion of them. The sample includes hundreds of thousands of clones, more than 70% of them seen just once. The sample comprised memory CD4+ T cells sorted from blood. These receptors were obtained from a woman aged 30 to 39 in good health. Each CDR3 is given with its conserved first and last residue. D genes are given only for firm matches. Expanded clones get a size class; other rows say once, few or many, or leave the size out.

TRBJ2-5	NA	TRBD1	TRBV5-3	CASSPDGQGTREQYF	TGTGCCAGCAGCCCAGATGGACAGGGGACGAGAGAGCAGTACTTC
TRBJ1-1	NA	NA	TRBV5-1	CASSLGGVGTEAFF	TGCGCCAGCAGCTTGGGCGGGGTGGGCACTGAAGCTTTCTTT
TRBJ1-5	NA	NA	TRBV6-4	CASSMTEDQPQHF	TGTGCCAGCAGCATGACAGAGGACCAGCCCCAGCATTTT
TRBJ2-3	NA	NA	TRBV4-2	CASSQGGPDTQYF	TGTGCCAGCAGCCAAGGGGGCCCGGATACGCAGTATTTT
TRBJ2-5	NA	TRBD2	TRBV9	CASSVGLAENQETQYF	TGTGCCAGCAGCGTAGGTCTAGCGGAAAACCAAGAGACCCAGTACTTC
TRBJ1-3	NA	NA	TRBV28	CASSSGTGNTIYF	TGTGCCAGCAGTTCCGGGACTGGAAACACCATATATTTT
TRBJ2-3	NA	NA	TRBV29-1	CSVEVQGDTQYF	TGCAGCGTTGAAGTTCAGGGAGATACGCAGTATTTT
TRBJ1-1	NA	NA	TRBV28	CASTYLGGTEAFF	TGTGCCAGTACCTACCTGGGGGGCACTGAAGCTTTCTTT
TRBJ2-7	NA	NA	TRBV5-1	CASSKGDTTSYEQYF	TGCGCCAGCAGCAAAGGAGACACTACCTCCTACGAGCAGTACTTC
TRBJ2-5	NA	TRBD1	TRBV4-2	CASSQGDRDDGTQYF	TGTGCCAGCAGCCAGGGGGACAGGGATGATGGGACCCAGTACTTC
TRBJ1-1	NA	TRBD1	TRBV5-1	CASRPGTGNTEAFF	TGCGCCAGCCGGCCCGGGACAGGGAACACTGAAGCTTTCTTT
TRBJ1-5	NA	NA	TRBV30	CAWSGLLSNQPQHF	TGTGCCTGGAGTGGGTTACTTAGCAATCAGCCCCAGCATTTT
TRBJ2-7	NA	TRBD1	TRBV6-1	CASKLQGDSYEQYF	TGTGCCAGCAAGCTACAGGGGGATTCCTACGAGCAGTACTTC
TRBJ1-1	few	NA	TRBV2	CASSRTDLEAFF	TGTGCCAGCAGCCGGACAGACCTTGAAGCTTTCTTT
TRBJ1-3	NA	NA	TRBV27	CASRPPGLGGTIYF	TGTGCCAGCAGACCTCCCGGACTGGGGGGAACCATATATTTT
TRBJ1-1	once	TRBD1	TRBV7-9	CASSRAGGAGHTEAFF	TGTGCCAGCAGTCGGGCAGGGGGCGCAGGGCACACTGAAGCTTTCTTT
TRBJ2-7	NA	TRBD1	TRBV27	CASGRTGRTYEQYF	TGTGCCAGCGGGCGGACAGGGCGAACTTACGAGCAGTACTTC
TRBJ2-1	NA	NA	TRBV5-6	CASSPGYGNEQFF	TGTGCCAGCAGCCCGGGATATGGGAATGAGCAGTTCTTC
TRBJ2-7	few	NA	TRBV5-1	CASSSGAGWRSYEQYF	TGCGCCAGCAGCTCGGGGGCGGGGTGGCGGTCCTACGAGCAGTACTTC
TRBJ2-1	NA	NA	TRBV7-9	CASSFDYYNEQFF	TGTGCCAGCAGCTTTGACTATTACAATGAGCAGTTCTTC
TRBJ1-5	NA	NA	TRBV7-2	CASRRVAGNNQPQHF	TGTGCCAGTCGGAGGGTAGCCGGGAACAATCAGCCCCAGCATTTT
TRBJ2-1	NA	TRBD1	TRBV28	CASTLGTARSNNEQFF	TGTGCCAGCACCCTTGGGACAGCAAGATCTAACAATGAGCAGTTCTTC
TRBJ1-1	NA	TRBD1	TRBV28	CATQTQGAIPNTEAFF	TGTGCCACGCAAACTCAGGGGGCGATTCCGAACACTGAAGCTTTCTTT
TRBJ1-1	few	TRBD1	TRBV14	CASSQVTGLAFF	TGTGCCAGCAGCCAAGTGACAGGGCTGGCTTTCTTT
TRBJ1-4	NA	NA	TRBV7-2	CASSTDPGLVNKLFF	TGTGCCAGCAGCACGGATCCAGGGTTGGTAAATAAACTGTTTTTT
TRBJ1-5	few	NA	TRBV28	CASSSTGGQQPQHF	TGTGCCAGCAGTTCGACCGGCGGACAGCAGCCCCAGCATTTT
TRBJ2-7	NA	NA	TRBV21-1	CANRVPSYEQYF	TGTGCGAACAGGGTCCCTTCCTACGAGCAGTACTTC
TRBJ1-1	many	TRBD1	TRBV28	CASSGDRGRDTEAFF	TGTGCCAGCAGTGGGGACAGGGGAAGGGACACTGAAGCTTTCTTT
TRBJ2-1	NA	NA	TRBV7-9	CASSSQGYNEQFF	TGTGCCAGCAGCTCACAGGGTTACAATGAGCAGTTCTTC
TRBJ1-4	NA	TRBD1	TRBV19	CASARGANEKLFF	TGTGCCAGTGCCAGGGGGGCAAATGAAAAACTGTTTTTT
TRBJ1-2	few	NA	TRBV2	CASSGEKVHSGYTF	TGTGCCAGCAGTGGGGAGAAGGTGCACTCTGGCTACACCTTC
TRBJ2-1	NA	TRBD2	TRBV5-1	CASSFSGRSYNEQFF	TGCGCCAGCAGCTTTAGCGGGAGATCCTACAATGAGCAGTTCTTC
TRBJ2-6	NA	NA	TRBV4-1	CASSCLNEPQSRANVLTF	TGCGCCAGCAGCTGTCTCAACGAACCACAAAGTCGGGCCAACGTCCTGACTTTC
TRBJ1-4	once	NA	TRBV5-6	CASSTILEDEKLFF	TGTGCCAGCAGCACAATTCTGGAGGATGAAAAACTGTTTTTT
TRBJ2-6	NA	TRBD1	TRBV27	CASSSGTGLSGANVLTF	TGTGCCAGCAGTTCCGGGACAGGCCTCTCTGGGGCCAACGTCCTGACTTTC
TRBJ1-5	NA	NA	TRBV6-1	CASISGGNQPQHF	TGTGCCAGCATATCAGGAGGCAATCAGCCCCAGCATTTT
TRBJ2-5	few	NA	TRBV2	CASRRLVMFQETQYF	TGTGCCAGCAGGCGGCTAGTCATGTTTCAAGAGACCCAGTACTTC
TRBJ1-1	NA	TRBD1	TRBV4-2	CASSQEVQGLEAFF	TGTGCCAGCAGCCAAGAGGTACAGGGGCTGGAGGCTTTCTTT
TRBJ1-1	NA	TRBD1	TRBV5-1	CASSVTGGANTEAFF	TGCGCCAGCAGCGTGACAGGGGGGGCCAACACTGAAGCTTTCTTT
TRBJ2-7	NA	NA	TRBV25-1	CASSETGRSEQYF	TGTGCCAGCAGTGAAACAGGGCGTAGCGAGCAGTACTTC
TRBJ2-2	few	NA	TRBV28	CASSIGWVGELFF	TGTGCCAGCAGTATAGGGTGGGTCGGGGAGCTGTTTTTT
TRBJ2-7	NA	TRBD2	TRBV5-1	CASSSLADFSYEQYF	TGCGCCAGCAGCTCACTAGCGGACTTTTCCTACGAGCAGTACTTC
TRBJ2-7	NA	NA	TRBV10-3	CAISADEIYEQYF	TGTGCCATCTCGGCAGATGAAATCTACGAGCAGTACTTC
TRBJ2-5	NA	TRBD2	TRBV10-3	CAIRGTSGTQETQYF	TGTGCCATCAGGGGGACTAGCGGGACGCAAGAGACCCAGTACTTC
TRBJ2-2	NA	TRBD1	TRBV7-9	CASSSRDSENTGELFF	TGTGCCAGCAGCTCCCGGGACAGCGAGAACACCGGGGAGCTGTTTTTT
TRBJ1-3	few	NA	TRBV5-6	CASSLEGPGNTIYF	TGTGCCAGCAGCCTCGAGGGGCCGGGAAACACCATATATTTT
TRBJ2-1	NA	NA	TRBV25-1	CASSEDTGIAGNEQFF	TGTGCCAGCAGTGAGGATACAGGGATTGCAGGGAATGAGCAGTTCTTC
TRBJ2-7	NA	TRBD2	TRBV5-4	CASSPSPASGRVYEQYF	TGTGCCAGCAGCCCTTCACCGGCTAGCGGGAGGGTATACGAGCAGTACTTC